This T cell receptor beta chain was identified during a study of shared clonotypes between healthy human individuals. The CDR3 covers 14 residues. V lost 6 bases to trimming and J lost 0 bases, with 10 bases between them. The V gene's germline CDR1 is SGHRS and CDR2 YFSETQ. Naive CD8 populations comprised CD45RO-negative cells positively selected for CCR7, excluding terminally differentiated effector memory CD45RA+ cells. TCRdb keeps only in-frame clones here, not all; method: immunoSEQ multiplex PCR. The sample contains roughly 2.1 million clones, around 93% of which appear only once. This TCR derives from a man aged 18-30 years in good health. Some clones in this sample may be carry-over from other donors' samples. Sequencing was carried out using naive CD8+ T cells from PBMCs. The V call is TRBV5-1, the J call TRBJ2-1, with a tentative D call TRBD2 (5 bases). The CDR3 loop reads CASMYGSSYNEQFF. CDR3 coding DNA: TGCGCCAGCATGTATGGGAGCTCCTACAATGAGCAGTTCTTC.